Below, 27 T cell receptor beta chains from the same sample are listed, as sequenced in a study of T cell responses to AZD1222 COVID-19 vaccine. Here immunoSEQ multiplex PCR was the method, and the copy in TCRdb shows in-frame clones only, minus some. Its table records 150,000 or so clones. Input material: peripheral blood. The receptor set was obtained from an adult in good health.

The chain combines TRBV2 with TRBJ1-2, with a tentative D call TRBD1 (6 bases). Germline loops: CDR1 SNHLY, CDR2 FYNNEI. There are 12 residues in the CDR3. The germline V and J ends were trimmed by 4 bases and 7 bases, with 10 bases remaining between them. The CDR3 DNA is TGTGCCAGCAGTGGGACAGCCGGTGGCTACACCTTC. Encoded protein: CASSGTAGGYTF.

J is TRBJ1-1 and V is TRBV11-3, with 7 nucleotides matching TRBD1. The CDR3 has 18 amino acids. V lost 0 bases and J lost 1; bases outside the gene matches: 11. Germline CDR1 is SGHNT and CDR2 is YENEEA. The CDR3 sequence: CASSLDQTAGQTNTEAFF. The CDR3 nucleotides read TGTGCCAGCAGCTTAGACCAAACGGCGGGACAGACGAACACTGAAGCTTTCTTT.

V usage is TRBV30 and J usage is TRBJ1-6, with D possibly TRBD1 on 6 matching bases. Trimming shortened V by 4 bases and J by 10 bases, and 20 bases separated the two germline ends. Germline CDR1 and CDR2: GTSNPN and SVGIG (reference sequence). The CDR3 consists of 15 residues. In nucleotides, the CDR3 is TGTGCCTGGAACCAACGTAGGGACATTGGATCACCCCTCCACTTT. Residues: CAWNQRRDIGSPLHF. Variable domain in full (rest from reference TRBV30 and TRBJ1-6): SQTIHQWPATLVQPVGSPLSLECTVEGTSNPNLYWYRQAAGRGLQLLFYSVGIGQISSEVPQNLSASRPQDRQFILSSKKLLLSDSGFYLCAWNQRRDIGSPLHFGNGTRLTVT.

V usage is TRBV29-1 and J usage is TRBJ2-5; 8 bases agree with TRBD2. The V and J ends lost 4 bases and 2 bases, in that order; junction bases with no gene match: 12. Looked up from germline, CDR1 is SQVTM and CDR2 is ANQGSEA. The CDR3 runs to 16 residues. CDR3 in DNA: TGCAGCGTTGCCTTCTTCCCGGGACTAGGTCAAGAGACCCAGTACTTC. Translating gives CSVAFFPGLGQETQYF.

The V gene is TRBV28, the J gene TRBJ2-7, with 8 nucleotides matching TRBD2. V was clipped by 5 bases and J by 4 bases; unmatched bases: 4. The CDR3 extends over 13 amino acids. Germline lookup yields CDR1 MDHEN and CDR2 SYDVKM. The CDR3 region has the DNA TGTGCCAGCAGTCCCCCGGGGGGGTACGAGCAGTACTTC. This translates into CASSPPGGYEQYF.

The rearrangement links TRBV7-3 to TRBJ2-2; 7 bases align to TRBD1. V shed 5 bases, J shed 6 bases, and the junction held 3 bases outside the gene matches. Germline V lookup: CDR1 SGHTA, CDR2 FQGTGA. This CDR3 has 13 amino acids. In nucleotides, the CDR3 is TGTGCCAGCAGCACCCAGGGGGCCGGGGAGCTGTTTTTT. Translating it yields CASSTQGAGELFF. The complete variable domain, with remaining parts taken from reference TRBV7-3 and TRBJ2-2, reads GAGVSQTPSNKVTEKGKYVELRCDPISGHTALYWYRQSLGQGPEFLIYFQGTGAADDSGLPNDRFFAVRPEGSVSTLKIQRTERGDSAVYLCASSTQGAGELFFGEGSRLTVL.

V and J are TRBV19 and TRBJ2-5; the D gene is possibly TRBD1 (7 bases). Germline V CDR1 and CDR2: LNHDA, SQIVND (reference sequence). This CDR3 has 15 amino acids. Trimming took off 7 bases at V and 5 bases at J, with 20 bases between the two ends. Here the CDR3 DNA reads TGTGCCAGTACCCCGCGGGGTTCCAGGGGGGAGACCCAGTACTTC. Amino acid sequence: CASTPRGSRGETQYF.

The chain combines TRBV5-6 with TRBJ2-1; maybe TRBD2 (7 bases). The V gene's germline CDR1 is SGHDT and CDR2 YYEEEE. The V end was cut by 4 bases, the J end by 8 bases, with 19 bases between. The CDR3 consists of 15 residues. The CDR3 reads CASSPPGGGGHEQFF. The CDR3 nucleotides are TGTGCCAGCAGCCCACCGGGGGGCGGTGGGCATGAGCAGTTCTTC.

The V call is TRBV12-5, the J call TRBJ2-7; 7 bases are a match to TRBD1. The length of the CDR3 is 14 residues. Trimming cost V 2 bases and J 6 bases; bases outside gene matches: 7. Germline-derived CDR1 and CDR2 are LGHNT and FRNRAP. The CDR3 sequence is CASGLRDSNLEQYF. As DNA, the CDR3 is TGTGCTAGTGGTTTGAGGGACAGCAATCTCGAGCAGTACTTC.

V gene TRBV27 combines with J gene TRBJ1-1; unclear D gene. V lost 5 bases to trimming and J lost 4 bases, with 11 bases between them. The CDR3 length is 13 residues. From germline, CDR1 is MNHEY and CDR2 SMNVEV (reference sequence). Here the CDR3 DNA reads TGTGCCAGCAGTCTACGATACGGCACTGAAGCTTTCTTT. Translating it yields CASSLRYGTEAFF.

V and J are TRBV11-1 and TRBJ1-3, with 7 positions matching TRBD1. Germline V gene lookup returns CDR1 SGHAT and CDR2 FQDESV (reference sequence). V lost 3 bases to trimming and J lost 4 bases; unmatched junction nucleotides: 3. The CDR3 length is 14 residues. The CDR3 region has the DNA TGTGCCAGCAGCTTGGACAGGTCGGGAAACACCATATATTTT. It is translated as CASSLDRSGNTIYF.

The CDR3 nucleotides are TGTGCCAGCTCACCTACACCGAGGGCCGGAAACACCATATATTTT. This translates into CASSPTPRAGNTIYF. The genes are TRBV18 and TRBJ1-3; D remains ambiguous. The CDR3 spans 15 residues. The V end was cut by 3 bases, the J end by 4 bases, with 13 bases between. CDR1 and CDR2 from the germline V gene are KGHSH and LQKENI.

The chain is built from TRBV11-2 and TRBJ1-1; D not resolved. The CDR3 loop spans 11 amino acids. The V and J ends lost 3 bases and 11 bases respectively, with 10 bases between them. From germline, CDR1 is SGHAT and CDR2 FQNNGV. The CDR3 protein is CASSLELIAFF. Written as DNA, the CDR3 is TGTGCCAGCAGCTTGGAGTTAATCGCTTTCTTT.

Points on this clone: The junction departs from germline at one end; a sequencing error may be responsible. The rearrangement links TRBV27 to TRBJ2-7; D could derive from TRBD1 or TRBD2 (5 bases each). This CDR3 is built from 14 residues. Germline V gene data show CDR1 as MNHEY and CDR2 as SMNVEV (reference sequence). The CDR3 reads CARSSGPRVYEQYF. The CDR3 DNA reads TGTGCCAGAAGTTCGGGACCGAGGGTCTACGAGCAGTACTTC.

This chain joins TRBV19 and TRBJ2-7; D unclear. This CDR3 is 11 amino acids long. V was clipped by 10 bases and J by 0 bases, with 7 bases between them. Germline V gene sequence: CDR1 LNHDA, CDR2 SQIVND (reference sequence). The CDR3 nucleotides are TGTGCCACCTCCGGCTCCTACGAGCAGTACTTC. Its translation is CATSGSYEQYF.

This rearrangement joins TRBV12-3 or TRBV12-4 to TRBJ1-4; D gene unclear. The V end lost 6 bases, the J end lost 4 bases, and 6 bases lay between the germline ends. This CDR3 region has 12 residues. The CDR3 DNA sequence: TGTGCCAGCAGAGAGGGTAATGAAAAACTGTTTTTT. It specifies CASREGNEKLFF.

The chain links TRBV7-2 to TRBJ1-1; TRBD1 agrees at 8 bases. There are 15 residues in the CDR3. The V segment lost 4 bases and the J segment 0 bases; nucleotides outside the gene matches: 4. Germline-derived CDR1 and CDR2 are SGHTA and FQGNSA. This chain's CDR3 is CASSSRQGMNTEAFF. The CDR3 DNA sequence: TGTGCCAGCAGCTCCAGACAGGGGATGAACACTGAAGCTTTCTTT. Supplemented by reference TRBV7-2 and TRBJ1-1, the full variable domain reads GAGVSQSPSNKVTEKGKDVELRCDPISGHTALYWYRQSLGQGLEFLIYFQGNSAPDKSGLPSDRFSAERTGGSVSTLTIQRTQQEDSAVYLCASSSRQGMNTEAFFGQGTRLTVV.

V is TRBV6-5 and J is TRBJ1-6; D gene unclear. Trimming pared 0 bases from V and 7 bases from J, leaving 13 bases between. This CDR3 has 16 residues. CDR1 and CDR2 from the germline V gene are MNHEY and SVGAGI. The CDR3 region is CASSYSKFAANSPLHF. The CDR3 nucleotides are TGTGCCAGCAGTTACTCGAAATTCGCAGCAAATTCACCCCTCCACTTT.

CDR3 in DNA: TGTGCCAGCAGCTTAACAGGGGCTATCTCTGGCTACACCTTC. It specifies CASSLTGAISGYTF. This sequence joins TRBV7-2 and TRBJ1-2; 7 bases line up with TRBD1. Trimming removed 2 bases from V and 7 bases from J; junction bases left unmatched: 7. CDR1 SGHTA and CDR2 FQGNSA come from the germline V gene. The CDR3 is made up of 14 amino acids.

The CDR3 is CASSAGTSTDTQYF. CDR3 coding DNA: TGTGCCAGCAGCGCCGGGACTAGCACAGATACGCAGTATTTT. The chain carries TRBV9 and TRBJ2-3, with a possible D match to TRBD2 (6 bases). Germline V CDR1 and CDR2: SGDLS, YYNGEE. V lost 3 bases, J lost 0 bases, and 8 bases lay in between. The CDR3 consists of 14 residues.

The chain is built from TRBV24-1 and TRBJ1-1, with D possibly matching TRBD1 (5 bases). Trimming stripped 5 bases from V and 5 bases from J, with 8 bases between. The length of the CDR3 is 12 residues. Germline V gene lookup returns CDR1 KGHDR and CDR2 SFDVKD. The CDR3 nucleotides are TGTGCCACCAGTGGTTCAGGGACTGAAGCTTTCTTT. Amino acid sequence: CATSGSGTEAFF.

The chain employs TRBV13 and TRBJ2-3; 11 positions match TRBD1. Germline values: CDR1 PRHDT, CDR2 FYEKMQ (reference sequence). This CDR3 spans 19 amino acids. Unmatched junction bases numbered 16, after V lost 4 bases and J lost 4 bases. Here the CDR3 DNA reads TGTGCCAGCAGCTCCTGGACAGGGGGCGCGCTTGGGAAGTCAGATACGCAGTATTTT. Its translation is CASSSWTGGALGKSDTQYF.

V and J are TRBV6-2 or TRBV6-3 and TRBJ1-2; 9 bases are a match to TRBD1. This CDR3 spans 15 amino acids. Trimming cost V 2 bases and J 5 bases; bases outside gene matches: 6. The germline CDR1 and CDR2 sequences are MNHEY and SVGEGT. The CDR3 sequence: CASSYGTGIRYGYTF. For the CDR3, the DNA is TGTGCCAGCAGTTACGGGACAGGGATCCGGTATGGCTACACCTTC.

The chain is built from TRBV11-1 and TRBJ1-1; 7 bases line up with TRBD1. The CDR3 spans 14 residues. V lost 3 bases and J lost 4; bases outside the gene matches: 5. Germline V CDR1 and CDR2: SGHAT, FQDESV (reference sequence). This CDR3 reads CASSFQGDRTEAFF. The CDR3 bases are TGTGCCAGCAGCTTCCAGGGGGACCGCACTGAAGCTTTCTTT.

The genes are TRBV12-5 and TRBJ1-2; TRBD1 matches at 11 bases. This CDR3 has 15 residues. Germline loops: CDR1 LGHNT, CDR2 FRNRAP. Losses at the gene ends were 8 bases for V and 6 bases for J; bases not matched to a gene: 11. This CDR3 reads CASPSRTGGADGYTF. The DNA for the CDR3 is TGTGCTAGTCCGTCTAGGACAGGGGGCGCGGATGGCTACACCTTC.

The chain carries TRBV6-6 and TRBJ1-4; D perhaps matches TRBD1 (5 bases). Trimming stripped 0 bases from V and 10 bases from J, with 9 bases between. Germline CDR1 reads MNHNY; CDR2 reads SVGAGI (reference sequence). The CDR3 sequence is 13 residues long. The CDR3 reads CASSYSGGPKLFF. CDR3 coding DNA: TGTGCCAGCAGTTACTCGGGGGGACCAAAACTGTTTTTT.

The chain links TRBV18 to TRBJ1-2; 8 bases are a match to TRBD1. The J segment lost 7 bases and the V segment lost 3 bases, leaving 7 bases of the junction unmatched. In germline, CDR1 is KGHSH, CDR2 LQKENI. This CDR3 has 14 amino acids. CDR3 sequence (DNA): TGTGCCAGCTCACCTCCGGACAGGGCAGGTGGCTACACCTTC. This sequence encodes CASSPPDRAGGYTF.